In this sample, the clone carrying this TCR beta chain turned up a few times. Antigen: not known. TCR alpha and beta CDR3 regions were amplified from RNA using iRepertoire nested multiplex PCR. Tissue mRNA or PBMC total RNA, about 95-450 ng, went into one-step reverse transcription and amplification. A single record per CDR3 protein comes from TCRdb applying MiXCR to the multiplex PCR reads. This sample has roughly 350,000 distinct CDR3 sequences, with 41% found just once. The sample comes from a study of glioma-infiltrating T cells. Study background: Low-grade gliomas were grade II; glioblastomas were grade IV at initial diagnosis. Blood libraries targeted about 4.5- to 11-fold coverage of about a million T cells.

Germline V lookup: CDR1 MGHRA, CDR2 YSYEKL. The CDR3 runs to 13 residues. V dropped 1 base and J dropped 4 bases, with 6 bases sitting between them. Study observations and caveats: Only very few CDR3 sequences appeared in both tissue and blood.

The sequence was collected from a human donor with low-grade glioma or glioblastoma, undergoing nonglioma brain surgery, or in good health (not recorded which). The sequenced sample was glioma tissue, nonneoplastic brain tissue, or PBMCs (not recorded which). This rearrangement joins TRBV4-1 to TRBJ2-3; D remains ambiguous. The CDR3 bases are TGCGCCAGCAGCCAAGTAGGATCAGATACGCAGTATTTT. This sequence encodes CASSQVGSDTQYF.